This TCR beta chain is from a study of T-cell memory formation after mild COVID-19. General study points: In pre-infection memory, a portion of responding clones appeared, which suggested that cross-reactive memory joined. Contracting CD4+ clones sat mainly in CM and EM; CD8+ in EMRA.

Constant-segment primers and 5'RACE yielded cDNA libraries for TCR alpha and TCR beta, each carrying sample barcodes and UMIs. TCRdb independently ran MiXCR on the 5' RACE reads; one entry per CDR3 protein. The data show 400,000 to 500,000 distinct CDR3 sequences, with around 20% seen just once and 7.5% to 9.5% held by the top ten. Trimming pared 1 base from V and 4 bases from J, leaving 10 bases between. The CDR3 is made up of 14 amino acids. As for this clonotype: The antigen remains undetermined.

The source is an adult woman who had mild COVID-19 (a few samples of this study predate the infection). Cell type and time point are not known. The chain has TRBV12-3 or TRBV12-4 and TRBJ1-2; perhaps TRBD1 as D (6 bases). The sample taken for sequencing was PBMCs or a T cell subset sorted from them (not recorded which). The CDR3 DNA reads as TGTGCCAGCAGTTTAGGTGGACAGATCTATGGCTACACCTTC. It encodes CASSLGGQIYGYTF.